This T cell receptor (beta chain) appears in the sequencing data of a study of shared clonotypes between healthy human individuals. At the level of the study: The cohort had two women and a few men, ages 18 to 49. Study-level results: Rarefaction exposed incomplete sorted-subset sequencing despite large depth.

On this clone: Its antigen is still unknown. Other DNA sequences within the sample encode an identical CDR3.

The CDR3 length is 13 residues. V dropped 2 bases and J dropped 7 bases, with 6 bases sitting between them. Per germline, CDR1 MNHEY and CDR2 SVGAGI. Running of the assay took place at deep level. Assay: immunoSEQ multiplex PCR; the TCRdb copy retains only in-frame clones and omits some. The sample holds millions of clones; around 94% are singletons and the top ten take roughly 0.15%. A CD45RA-negative memory subset and a CD45RA+ naive subset were separated from the CD4+ cells. The chain combines TRBV6-5 with TRBJ1-6; tentative D call: TRBD1 (6 bases). The source of this sequence is a man aged 18 to 30 in good health. Sample: naive CD4+ T cells sorted from blood. The subset was: CD45RA+ positively selected. The CDR3 is CASSYRGNSPLHF. The CDR3 DNA reads TGTGCCAGCAGTTACAGGGGGAATTCACCCCTCCACTTT.